This T cell receptor (beta chain) originates from a study of blood T cells in healthy people across ages. Turning to the study itself: About one barcoded beta molecule per two T cells was the capture yield of template switching.

Every sample yielded at least 7 million isolated PBMCs. The CDR3 extends over 14 amino acids. CDR1 and CDR2 from the germline V gene are SGHRS and YFSETQ. Trimming removed 3 bases from V and 8 bases from J; junction bases left unmatched: 6. Study-level points and caveats: When set beside aged donors, long-lived donors presented more naive CD4+ cells and higher diversity.

Concerning this clonotype itself: Its antigen is unknown.

The authors ran a second PCR of roughly 6 to 11 cycles using a sample-barcoded 5' primer and a J-beta primer mix. MiXCR was run by TCRdb on the 5' RACE reads, yielding one entry per CDR3 protein. The sample lists about 1.8 million distinct CDR3 sequences; 40% to 55% were seen once. The sample consisted of blood. This clonotype was obtained from a woman aged 40 to 50 in good health. This chain joins TRBV5-1 and TRBJ1-2; TRBD1 matches at 11 bases. CDR3 coding DNA: TGCGCCAGCAGCTATGGACAGGGGGCGGAGGGCTACACCTTC. Its translation is CASSYGQGAEGYTF.